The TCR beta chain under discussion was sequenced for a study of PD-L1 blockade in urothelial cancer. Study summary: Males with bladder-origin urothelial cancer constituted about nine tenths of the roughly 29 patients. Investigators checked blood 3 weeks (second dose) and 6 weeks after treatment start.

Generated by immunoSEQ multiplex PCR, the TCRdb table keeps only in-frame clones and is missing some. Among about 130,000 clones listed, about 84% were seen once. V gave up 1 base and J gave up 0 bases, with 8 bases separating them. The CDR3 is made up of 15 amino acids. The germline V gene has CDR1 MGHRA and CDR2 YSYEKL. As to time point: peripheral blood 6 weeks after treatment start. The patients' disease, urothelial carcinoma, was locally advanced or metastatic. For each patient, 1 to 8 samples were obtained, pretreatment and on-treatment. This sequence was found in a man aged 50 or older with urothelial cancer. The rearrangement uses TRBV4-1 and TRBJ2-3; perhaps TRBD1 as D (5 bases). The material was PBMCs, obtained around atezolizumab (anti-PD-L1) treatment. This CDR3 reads CASSQVGLSTDTQYF. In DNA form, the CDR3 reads TGCGCCAGCAGCCAAGTGGGGCTTAGCACAGATACGCAGTATTTT.